These 19 T cell receptor beta chains originate from one sample sequenced in a study of cytomegalovirus exposure and HLA in healthy donors. The PCR made use of 60 Vbeta and 13 Jbeta primers. TCRdb's copy holds only in-frame clones and misses some; the assay was immunoSEQ multiplex PCR. The sample includes roughly 120,000 clones, about four fifths seen only once; the top ten take roughly 2.5%. The material sequenced was PBMCs. The receptors here all came from a young woman in good health and CMV-seronegative.

The chain is built from TRBV10-3 and TRBJ1-5; a weak D match, TRBD1 (6 bases). Trimming took off 6 bases at V and 3 bases at J, with 15 bases between the two ends. Germline assignment: CDR1 ENHRY and CDR2 SYGVKD. CDR3 size: 15 residues. In DNA, the CDR3 is TGTGCCATCAGATCGGCAGGGGATAACAATCAGCCCCAGCATTTT. Translation gives CAIRSAGDNNQPQHF.

The chain carries TRBV28 and TRBJ1-3; 7 bases fit TRBD1. From germline, CDR1 is MDHEN and CDR2 SYDVKM. CDR3 length: 16 amino acids. The V and J ends lost 5 bases and 7 bases, in that order; junction bases with no gene match: 14. The CDR3 here is CASSPRQGSVRNTIYF. In DNA, the CDR3 is TGTGCCAGCAGTCCGCGACAGGGTAGTGTTCGGAACACCATATATTTT.

The rearrangement links TRBV6-5 to TRBJ1-2; 7 nucleotides agree with TRBD1. The germline V gene has CDR1 MNHEY and CDR2 SVGAGI. The CDR3 contains 14 residues. With V trimmed by 6 bases and J by 3 bases, 7 bases remained unmatched. CDR3 coding DNA: TGTGCCAGCAGACCCCAGGGGGAAGACTATGGCTACACCTTC. It encodes CASRPQGEDYGYTF.

This clone was seen a few times. V gene TRBV15 combines with J gene TRBJ1-4, with D tentatively TRBD1 (6 bases). Deletions cut 4 bases from V and 8 bases from J, with 17 bases between. The CDR3 loop spans 15 amino acids. From germline, CDR1 is LNHNV and CDR2 YYDKDF (reference sequence). The CDR3 sequence: CATSIGGQQQEKLFF. As DNA, the CDR3 is TGTGCCACCAGCATAGGAGGACAGCAACAAGAAAAACTGTTTTTT.

This clone was picked up one time. The chain is built from TRBV11-2 and TRBJ2-1; 9 positions match TRBD1. The CDR3 runs to 15 residues. V was pared by 6 bases and J by 6 bases, with 9 bases of the junction left unmatched. In germline, CDR1 is SGHAT, CDR2 FQNNGV. The CDR3 here is CASRPPGTGINEQFF. The CDR3, as DNA: TGTGCCAGCAGACCGCCCGGGACAGGGATCAATGAGCAGTTCTTC. The full variable domain, its missing parts supplied by reference TRBV11-2 and TRBJ2-1, is EAGVAQSPRYKIIEKRQSVAFWCNPISGHATLYWYQQILGQGPKLLIQFQNNGVVDDSQLPKDRFSAERLKGVDSTLKIQPAKLEDSAVYLCASRPPGTGINEQFFGPGTRLTVL.

DNA for the CDR3: TGTGCCAGCTCACCTAGACTAGCGGGAGCGAACACCGGGGAGCTGTTTTTT. Encoded protein: CASSPRLAGANTGELFF. The chain combines TRBV18 with TRBJ2-2; 12 positions agree with TRBD2. J lost 0 bases, V lost 3 bases, and 2 bases had no gene match. Germline-derived CDR1 and CDR2 are KGHSH and LQKENI. The CDR3 extends over 17 amino acids.

This clone occurred once. The chain joins TRBV6-1 to TRBJ1-2; D is unclear. V was trimmed by 0 bases and J by 2 bases, leaving 7 bases between them. Germline lookup yields CDR1 MNHNS and CDR2 SASEGT. There are 14 residues in the CDR3. In DNA, the CDR3 is TGTGCCAGCAGTGAAGCCCCAGAAAACTATGGCTACACCTTC. This gives the protein CASSEAPENYGYTF.

This chain joins TRBV19 and TRBJ2-7; 9 positions agree with TRBD2. Germline values: CDR1 LNHDA, CDR2 SQIVND (reference sequence). CDR3 size: 15 residues. Germline trimming cut 6 bases from V and 5 bases from J; bases unmatched to any gene: 11. The CDR3 nucleotides read TGTGCCAGTAGCCGTGAGGGACTAGCAAGCCACGAGCAGTACTTC. Translated, it gives CASSREGLASHEQYF.

This rearrangement joins TRBV4-1 to TRBJ1-6; no clear D gene. Between the trimmed V and J ends, which lost 3 bases and 8 bases, there was a span of 14 bases. The CDR3 covers 15 residues. Germline V lookup: CDR1 MGHRA, CDR2 YSYEKL. The CDR3 region is CASSHPSRSDSPLHF. For the CDR3, the DNA is TGCGCCAGCAGCCACCCGAGCCGCTCTGATTCACCCCTCCACTTT.

This clone has only a few counts. V usage is TRBV27 and J usage is TRBJ1-5; D is unclear. Per the germline V gene, CDR1 is MNHEY and CDR2 is SMNVEV (reference sequence). The V gene lost 2 bases and the J gene lost 7 bases, with 12 bases spanning the gap. The CDR3 consists of 14 residues. CDR3 protein: CASSLLPRGQPQHF. In nucleotides, the CDR3 is TGTGCCAGCAGTTTACTCCCCCGCGGGCAGCCCCAGCATTTT.

The chain joins TRBV9 to TRBJ2-5; D is uncertain. V lost 4 bases, J lost 5 bases, and 15 bases lay in between. The CDR3 is 14 amino acids. CDR1 and CDR2 (germline): SGDLS, YYNGEE. The CDR3 loop reads CASSLTKAGETQYF. The CDR3 bases are TGTGCCAGCAGCTTAACCAAGGCCGGGGAGACCCAGTACTTC.

V usage is TRBV25-1 and J usage is TRBJ2-3, with 8 positions matching TRBD1. CDR3 length: 16 residues. Looked up from germline, CDR1 is MGHDK and CDR2 is SYGVNS. V shed 5 bases and J 1 base; nucleotides not matched to a gene: 8. The CDR3 coding sequence is TGTGCCAGCAGTCCACAGGGGGTCGACGGCACAGATACGCAGTATTTT. Amino acids: CASSPQGVDGTDTQYF.

This clone is a singleton in its sample. The chain combines TRBV7-2 with TRBJ2-7; no definite D call. Germline V lookup: CDR1 SGHTA, CDR2 FQGNSA. The CDR3 is made up of 12 amino acids. V shed 6 bases and J shed 6 bases, with 12 bases lying between them. CDR3 sequence reads: CASRSPGGEQYF. CDR3 bases: TGTGCCAGCAGGTCCCCCGGTGGCGAGCAGTACTTC.

The V and J genes are TRBV7-9 and TRBJ2-1; no clear D. CDR1 is SEHNR and CDR2 is FQNEAQ in the germline V gene (reference sequence). Trimming removed 3 bases at V and 12 bases at J, with 18 bases between. The CDR3 has 14 amino acids. The CDR3 here is CASSFPLGPVGQFF. Written as DNA, the CDR3 is TGTGCCAGCAGCTTCCCTCTAGGTCCGGTTGGGCAGTTCTTC.

The J gene is TRBJ1-6, the V gene TRBV6-4, with TRBD1 identical over 10 bases. The V segment lost 8 bases and the J segment 10 bases; nucleotides outside the gene matches: 5. Per germline, CDR1 MRHNA and CDR2 SNTAGT. The length of the CDR3 is 13 residues. This CDR3 reads CASGTGVGSPLHF. Here the CDR3 DNA reads TGTGCCAGCGGGACAGGGGTCGGATCACCCCTCCACTTT.

About this clone itself: The junction does not match germline at one end; this may be a read error. V gene TRBV9 combines with J gene TRBJ2-3, with 7 nucleotides matching TRBD2. Germline V gene data show CDR1 as SGDLS and CDR2 as YYNGEE. CDR3 length: 16 amino acids. CDR3 sequence reads: CVSSVDPRGITDTQYF. The DNA of the CDR3 is TGTGTCAGCAGCGTAGATCCGCGGGGGATCACAGATACGCAGTATTTT.

In its sample, this clone was seen a few times. The sample contains more than one DNA sequence encoding this CDR3. V gene TRBV6-5 combines with J gene TRBJ1-1; the D gene is possibly TRBD1 (5 bases). Looked up from germline, CDR1 is MNHEY and CDR2 is SVGAGI. Trimming took 5 bases from V and 1 from J, leaving 5 bases between them. The CDR3 length is 12 residues. The CDR3 DNA is TGTGCCAGCAGTAGGGGGAACACTGAAGCTTTCTTT. It translates to CASSRGNTEAFF.

This chain joins TRBV6-1 and TRBJ1-2; D might be TRBD1 (6 bases). Germline CDR1 is MNHNS and CDR2 is SASEGT. Between the trimmed V and J ends, which lost 2 bases and 2 bases, there was a span of 6 bases. The CDR3 is made up of 13 amino acids. For the CDR3, the DNA is TGTGCCAGCAGTGAACAGGGGAACTATGGCTACACCTTC. It codes for CASSEQGNYGYTF.

This rearrangement joins TRBV28 to TRBJ1-4; D unresolved. V was shortened by 7 bases and J by 6 bases, with 6 bases between the two germline ends. The CDR3 spans 11 residues. From germline, CDR1 is MDHEN and CDR2 SYDVKM. CDR3 bases: TGTGCCAGCACGTCAGATGAAAAACTGTTTTTT. It translates to CASTSDEKLFF.